The sequence of this T cell receptor (beta chain) was determined in a study of blood T cells in healthy people across ages. Study information: Per two T cells, about one barcoded beta molecule was captured through template switching.

The authors ran a second PCR of roughly 7 to 11 cycles using a sample-barcoded 5' primer and a J-beta primer mix. Paired-end reads containing CDR3 totaled no fewer than 3 million for each sample. Each CDR3 protein gets one entry after TCRdb re-called the 5' RACE reads with MiXCR. This table has approximately 770,000 distinct CDR3 sequences, about 62% appearing once. About this clonotype: The target antigen is unknown.

With 1 base removed from V and 3 bases from J, the gap between germline ends came to 10 bases. Germline-derived CDR1 and CDR2 are MGHRA and YSYEKL. This CDR3 region has 15 residues. Study-level findings and limits: Older age went with lower TCR beta diversity per million T cells, in a roughly linear way.

Sequencing was performed on blood. The TCR comes from a man aged 30 to 45 in good health. The chain uses TRBV4-1 and TRBJ1-5, with a weak D call TRBD1 (5 bases). As DNA, the CDR3 is TGCGCCAGCAGCCAAGCGGACACCAACAATCAGCCCCAGCATTTT. Its translation is CASSQADTNNQPQHF.